This T cell receptor beta chain was recorded in a study of graft-versus-host responses after intestinal transplantation. Study at large: In this cohort, recipients had multivisceral, liver-intestinal, or isolated intestinal transplants. Following induction with anti-thymocyte globulin, all recipients were given tacrolimus and steroids for two to three years.

V dropped 3 bases and J dropped 3 bases, with 9 bases sitting between them. Per the germline V gene, CDR1 is KGHSH and CDR2 is LQKENI. The CDR3 runs 15 residues. Some clones are missing from TCRdb's copy, which holds only in-frame ones; the method was immunoSEQ multiplex PCR. The sample shows 80,000 to 100,000 clones, 91% of them seen only once. Study findings and constraints: Early post-transplant HvG declines tracked with peak circulating GvH clone levels. The recipient marrow held GvH clones, and some of them showed up first in ileum or blood.

Note on this clone: Its specificity is unknown.

Source: unstimulated CD4+ T cells sorted from spleen or lymph node cells, taken before transplant. The gene calls are TRBV18 and TRBJ1-6; TRBD1 is a possible D gene (6 bases). This sequence was found in a human donor who was the organ donor for an intestinal transplant. CDR3 bases: TGTGCCAGCTCACCCGAGACAGGCTATAATTCACCCCTCCACTTT. Amino acids: CASSPETGYNSPLHF. Variable domain in full (rest from reference TRBV18 and TRBJ1-6): NAGVMQNPRHLVRRRGQEARLRCSPMKGHSHVYWYRQLPEEGLKFMVYLQKENIIDESGMPKERFSAEFPKEGPSILRIQQVVRGDSAAYFCASSPETGYNSPLHFGNGTRLTVT.